Following are 20 T cell receptor beta chains from one sample sequenced in a study of T-cell memory formation after mild COVID-19. Each CDR3 protein gets one entry after TCRdb re-called the 5' RACE reads with MiXCR. The sample has roughly 620,000 distinct CDR3 sequences, roughly 18% seen once. Sequenced sample: PBMCs or a T cell subset sorted from them (not recorded which). The receptors here all came from an adult woman who had mild COVID-19 (a few samples of this study predate the infection). Cell type and time point are not known.

This clonotype has just a few counts. The chain links TRBV3-1 to TRBJ2-3; 9 positions agree with TRBD2. This CDR3 is 15 amino acids long. The junction had 7 bases not matched to a gene; V was cut back by 4 bases and J by 5 bases. Germline V gene data show CDR1 as LGHDT and CDR2 as YNNKEL (reference sequence). The CDR3 bases are TGTGCCAGCAGCCCTACTAGCGGGTTAGGAGATACGCAGTATTTT. It encodes CASSPTSGLGDTQYF.

The chain couples TRBV5-1 to TRBJ2-5; TRBD2 aligns across 8 bases. The V segment lost 4 bases and the J segment 1 base; nucleotides outside the gene matches: 6. Germline lookup yields CDR1 SGHRS and CDR2 YFSETQ. The CDR3 is 15 residues long. CDR3 DNA: TGCGCCAGCAGCGCGACGGGGGGGTTCCAAGAGACCCAGTACTTC. Encoded protein: CASSATGGFQETQYF.

V usage is TRBV7-9 and J usage is TRBJ1-3; D is undetermined. CDR3 size: 16 residues. The V and J ends lost 0 bases and 0 bases respectively, with 9 bases between them. CDR1 SEHNR and CDR2 FQNEAQ come from the germline V gene (reference sequence). In DNA form, the CDR3 reads TGTGCCAGCAGCTTAGCGGGCGGGAGCTCTGGAAACACCATATATTTT. Translating it yields CASSLAGGSSGNTIYF.

The sample holds many counts of this clonotype. The rearrangement uses TRBV4-1 and TRBJ1-1; TRBD1 might be the D (5 bases). Germline loops: CDR1 MGHRA, CDR2 YSYEKL. V dropped 3 bases and J dropped 10 bases, with 9 bases sitting between them. The CDR3 consists of 11 residues. This CDR3 reads CASSQGRLAFF. The CDR3 nucleotides read TGCGCCAGCAGCCAGGGACGGCTAGCTTTCTTT.

This clonotype was seen more than once but under ten times. The chain joins TRBV29-1 to TRBJ2-7; the D gene is possibly TRBD2 (5 bases). V gave up 4 bases and J gave up 5 bases, with 12 bases separating them. Germline values: CDR1 SQVTM, CDR2 ANQGSEA. The CDR3 is 12 amino acids. CDR3 coding DNA: TGCAGCGTTGCCCCTCCCGGGGACGAGCAGTACTTC. Protein product: CSVAPPGDEQYF.

This sequence joins TRBV5-1 and TRBJ2-5; perhaps TRBD1 as D (5 bases). The germline V gene encodes CDR1 SGHRS and CDR2 YFSETQ. This CDR3 has 14 residues. The ends were cut back, 4 bases at V and 4 bases at J, with 14 bases in the middle. As DNA, the CDR3 is TGCGCCAGCAGCCAGGACCTCAGGGCAGAGACCCAGTACTTC. This codes for CASSQDLRAETQYF.

This clonotype occurred many times. The J gene is TRBJ2-7, the V gene TRBV5-4; 7 bases are a match to TRBD1. This CDR3 spans 14 amino acids. The V gene's germline CDR1 is SGHNT and CDR2 YYREEE (reference sequence). Trimming removed 3 bases from V and 2 bases from J; junction bases left unmatched: 5. The CDR3 sequence: CASSSPGQTYEQYF. The CDR3 coding sequence is TGTGCCAGCAGCTCGCCGGGACAGACCTACGAGCAGTACTTC.

V is TRBV12-3 or TRBV12-4 and J is TRBJ2-2; TRBD2 matches 10 bases. V dropped 8 bases and J dropped 5; count of bases not matched to a gene: 5. The CDR3 contains 14 residues. CDR3 protein: CASGLAGVTGELFF. The CDR3 coding sequence is TGTGCCAGCGGGCTAGCGGGAGTTACCGGGGAGCTGTTTTTT.

The CDR3 nucleotides are TGTGCCACCAGTGATGGACAAAGCGGGAGAGCCTACAATGAGCAGTTCTTC. This encodes CATSDGQSGRAYNEQFF. The chain carries TRBV24-1 and TRBJ2-1; 8 nucleotides match TRBD2. The germline gives CDR1 KGHDR, CDR2 SFDVKD. This CDR3 region has 17 residues. V dropped 3 bases and J dropped 2; count of bases not matched to a gene: 8.

In this sample, this clonotype turned up many times. The chain has TRBV4-2 and TRBJ1-1; no clear D gene. Germline CDR1 reads LGHNA; CDR2 reads YNFKEQ. CDR3 length: 14 amino acids. V was clipped by 5 bases and J by 1 base, with 11 bases between them. This CDR3 is CASSNSFSNTEAFF. As DNA, the CDR3 is TGTGCCAGCAGCAACAGTTTCTCGAACACTGAAGCTTTCTTT.

V gene TRBV20-1 combines with J gene TRBJ2-7, with D possibly TRBD1 on 5 matching bases. There are 15 residues in the CDR3. Germline V CDR1 and CDR2: DFQATT, SNEGSKA (reference sequence). V shed 3 bases and J shed 4 bases, with 19 bases lying between them. CDR3 residues: CSASRRSEGVYEQYF. In DNA form, the CDR3 reads TGCAGTGCTAGTAGGCGCAGCGAAGGGGTATACGAGCAGTACTTC.

The chain uses TRBV4-2 and TRBJ2-7, with a tentative D call TRBD1 (6 bases). CDR1 and CDR2 from the germline V gene are LGHNA and YNFKEQ. CDR3 length equals 15 residues. The V end lost 0 bases, the J end lost 4 bases, and 13 bases lay between the germline ends. Written as DNA, the CDR3 is TGTGCCAGCAGCCAAGAAGAGACAGGTCAATACGAGCAGTACTTC. As protein: CASSQEETGQYEQYF.

The chain recombines TRBV6-5 with TRBJ2-1; D ambiguous. Germline-derived CDR1 and CDR2 are MNHEY and SVGAGI. Trimming took off 2 bases at V and 1 base at J, with 6 bases between the two ends. This CDR3 region has 14 residues. CDR3 amino acids: CASSYRASYNEQFF. CDR3 sequence (DNA): TGTGCCAGCAGTTACCGAGCGTCCTACAATGAGCAGTTCTTC.

This clonotype occurred a few times. This chain joins TRBV10-3 and TRBJ1-2, with D unresolved. Germline assignment: CDR1 ENHRY and CDR2 SYGVKD. The CDR3 covers 14 residues. V was clipped by 0 bases and J by 1 base, with 6 bases between them. CDR3 amino acids: CAISESAVNYGYTF. The CDR3 region has the DNA TGTGCCATCAGTGAGTCAGCAGTTAACTATGGCTACACCTTC.

This clonotype was observed many times. The rearrangement links TRBV10-3 to TRBJ2-7; D possibly corresponds to TRBD2 (5 bases). Trimming shortened V by 8 bases and J by 1 base, and 18 bases separated the two germline ends. The CDR3 spans 15 residues. CDR1 is ENHRY, CDR2 SYGVKD, per germline. DNA of the CDR3: TGTGCCATCTTACGAGGAGAGGGAGAGTCCTACGAGCAGTACTTC. As protein: CAILRGEGESYEQYF.

The chain couples TRBV20-1 to TRBJ2-1, with 10 bases fitting TRBD2. V was clipped by 1 base and J by 7 bases; unmatched bases: 4. The CDR3 is made up of 14 amino acids. CDR1 is DFQATT and CDR2 is SNEGSKA in the germline V gene (reference sequence). The CDR3 DNA follows: TGCAGTGCTAGAGGCCTAGCGGGGGCAAATGAGCAGTTCTTC. Translation: CSARGLAGANEQFF.

This clonotype was recorded a few times. The rearrangement joins TRBV5-1 to TRBJ1-1, with a possible D match to TRBD1 (5 bases). The CDR3 consists of 15 residues. Germline V gene lookup returns CDR1 SGHRS and CDR2 YFSETQ. V shed 7 bases and J shed 7 bases, with 23 bases lying between them. The CDR3 DNA is TGCGCCAGCTCCCTAGGCGGGGGTGGCCCTCATGAAGCTTTCTTT. It is translated as CASSLGGGGPHEAFF.

This clonotype was seen more than once but under ten times. This chain connects TRBV12-3 or TRBV12-4 to TRBJ2-7, with 7 bases fitting TRBD2. V shed 5 bases and J 2 bases; nucleotides not matched to a gene: 6. This CDR3 has 14 amino acids. CDR3 loop: CASSPTGGTYEQYF. DNA of the CDR3: TGTGCCAGCAGTCCAACGGGGGGAACCTACGAGCAGTACTTC.

The V call is TRBV7-3, the J call TRBJ2-3, with 8 bases that match TRBD2. Germline CDR1 and CDR2: SGHTA and FQGTGA. The CDR3 spans 17 residues. After removal of 4 bases from V and 1 base from J, the junction contained 10 bases not matched to a gene. The DNA of the CDR3 is TGTGCCAGCAGCTGGAGTAGCGGGGTATCGGGCACAGATACGCAGTATTTT. It translates to CASSWSSGVSGTDTQYF.

This clonotype was observed at least ten times. The genes are TRBV5-1 and TRBJ2-5; 9 bases match TRBD1. Germline CDR1 is SGHRS and CDR2 is YFSETQ. The CDR3 consists of 16 residues. The ends lost 1 base at V and 5 bases at J; junction bases unmatched: 9. The CDR3 DNA sequence: TGCGCCAGCAGCTTGCTCGGGACAGGGTCGAAGGAGACCCAGTACTTC. It codes for CASSLLGTGSKETQYF.